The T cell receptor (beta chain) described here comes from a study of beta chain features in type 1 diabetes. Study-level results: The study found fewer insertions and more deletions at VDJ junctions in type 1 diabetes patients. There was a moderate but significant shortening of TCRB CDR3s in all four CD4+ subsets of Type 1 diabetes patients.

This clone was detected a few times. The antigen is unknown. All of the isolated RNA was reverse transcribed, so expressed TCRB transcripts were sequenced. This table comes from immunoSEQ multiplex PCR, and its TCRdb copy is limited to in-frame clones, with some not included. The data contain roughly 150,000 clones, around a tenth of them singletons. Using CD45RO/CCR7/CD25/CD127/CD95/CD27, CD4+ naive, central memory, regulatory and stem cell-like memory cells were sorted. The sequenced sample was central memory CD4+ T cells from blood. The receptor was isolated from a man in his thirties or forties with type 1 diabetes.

The CDR3 DNA is TGCGCCAGCAGCTCGGACAGCTATTATGGCTACACCTTC. Residues: CASSSDSYYGYTF. The chain couples TRBV5-1 to TRBJ1-2, with D possibly TRBD1 on 6 matching bases. Trimming removed 3 bases from V and 5 bases from J, with 11 bases in between. CDR3 length: 13 amino acids. CDR1 is SGHRS, CDR2 YFSETQ, per germline.